One sample yielded the 3 T cell receptor beta chains listed below, sequenced in a study of T cells after yellow fever vaccination. Each CDR3 protein gets one entry after TCRdb re-called the 5' RACE reads with MiXCR. The sample gives 450,000 to 600,000 distinct CDR3 sequences, approximately 15% of which show up once; roughly 13% is in the top ten. Sequencing used PBMCs, obtained on the day of the yellow fever booster vaccination. The receptor set was obtained from a man younger than 45 who received the YFV17D yellow fever vaccine.

This clonotype has more than one count but fewer than ten. V and J are TRBV7-9 and TRBJ2-5; perhaps D is TRBD1 or TRBD2 (5 bases each). The CDR3 runs 12 residues. Germline loops: CDR1 SEHNR, CDR2 FQNEAQ (reference sequence). Trimming shortened V by 5 bases and J by 8 bases, and 12 bases separated the two germline ends. This CDR3 reads CASSGEGPTQYF. The CDR3 bases are TGTGCCAGCAGCGGTGAGGGGCCTACCCAGTACTTC.

This clonotype was detected a few times. The V gene is TRBV12-3 or TRBV12-4, the J gene TRBJ2-3; D may match TRBD1 or TRBD2 (5 bases each). CDR3 length: 15 amino acids. V shed 4 bases and J shed 3 bases, with 14 bases lying between them. DNA of the CDR3: TGTGCCAGCAGTTGGAGGCCAGGGATAACAGATACGCAGTATTTT. Translated: CASSWRPGITDTQYF.

This clonotype has more than one count but fewer than ten. This rearrangement joins TRBV12-3 or TRBV12-4 to TRBJ2-1; 8 bases match TRBD1. The V segment lost 7 bases and the J segment 1 base; nucleotides outside the gene matches: 3. The length of the CDR3 is 14 residues. The CDR3 DNA follows: TGTGCCAGCAAAGGACAGGGATCCTACAATGAGCAGTTCTTC. Translation: CASKGQGSYNEQFF.